This TCR beta chain was identified in a study of sequential checkpoint blockade in melanoma. Indicated treatment: randomized to nivolumab then ipilimumab (arm A) or the reverse (arm B). Assay: immunoSEQ multiplex PCR; the TCRdb copy retains only in-frame clones and omits some. The sample shows fewer than 35,000 clones, 65% to 90% of them seen only once. The sample was CD8+ T cells sorted from blood (inferred from file names), taken from a patient given nivolumab and ipilimumab in sequence. This clonotype was sampled from a human donor with melanoma.

CDR3 coding DNA: TGTGCCAGCAGTCCGTCACAGGGGGCCAGTGGGGCCAACGTCCTGACTTTC. This codes for CASSPSQGASGANVLTF. J is TRBJ2-6 and V is TRBV28; 9 nucleotides align to TRBD1. CDR1 MDHEN and CDR2 SYDVKM come from the germline V gene. The CDR3 runs to 17 residues. V lost 5 bases to trimming and J lost 3 bases; unmatched junction nucleotides: 8.